The entry below describes one T cell receptor (beta chain). Its matching antigen is unknown. Measured with immunoSEQ multiplex PCR; TCRdb has only the in-frame clones, and not every one. The repertoire includes 70,000 or so clones, more than 80% of them detected once, and about 6% sits in the top ten. This specimen belongs to a study of OX40 agonist ivuxolimab in advanced cancers. The CDR3 length is 13 residues. V was pared by 0 bases and J by 4 bases, with 7 bases between. CDR1 SGHTS and CDR2 YDEGEE come from the germline V gene. Whole-study findings and limits: Expanded peripheral T cells had an undetermined antigen specificity.

This chain uses TRBV5-8 with TRBJ1-1; no clear D gene. The specimen was CD4+ or CD8+ T cells sorted from blood, collected in a trial of the OX40 agonist ivuxolimab. The origin of this receptor is an adult with an advanced solid tumor such as melanoma, head and neck, liver or kidney cancer. The CDR3 coding sequence is TGTGCCAGCAGCTTGGGTGTGGGCACTGAAGCTTTCTTT. This gives the protein CASSLGVGTEAFF.